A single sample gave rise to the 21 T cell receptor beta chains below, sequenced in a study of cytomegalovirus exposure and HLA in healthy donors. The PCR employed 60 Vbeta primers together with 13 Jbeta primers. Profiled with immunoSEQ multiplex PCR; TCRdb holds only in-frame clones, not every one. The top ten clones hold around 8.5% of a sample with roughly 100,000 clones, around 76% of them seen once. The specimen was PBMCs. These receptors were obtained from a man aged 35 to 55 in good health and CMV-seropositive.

For the CDR3, the DNA is TGTGCCAGCAGCTCGGGACTAGCGGGAGATGAGCAGTTCTTC. Its translation is CASSSGLAGDEQFF. The chain combines TRBV7-3 with TRBJ2-1, with 14 nucleotides matching TRBD2. CDR1 SGHTA and CDR2 FQGTGA come from the germline V gene. V trimming: 4 bases; J trimming: 8 bases; junction bases outside the gene matches: 1. The length of the CDR3 is 14 residues. Variable domain in full (rest from reference TRBV7-3 and TRBJ2-1): GAGVSQTPSNKVTEKGKYVELRCDPISGHTALYWYRQSLGQGPEFLIYFQGTGAADDSGLPNDRFFAVRPEGSVSTLKIQRTERGDSAVYLCASSSGLAGDEQFFGPGTRLTVL.

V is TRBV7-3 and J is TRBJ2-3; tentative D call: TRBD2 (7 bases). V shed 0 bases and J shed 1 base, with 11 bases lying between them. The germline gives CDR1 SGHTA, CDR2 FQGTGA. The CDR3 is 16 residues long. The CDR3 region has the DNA TGTGCCAGCAGCTTAACGGGGGGGCGAGGCACAGATACGCAGTATTTT. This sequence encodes CASSLTGGRGTDTQYF.

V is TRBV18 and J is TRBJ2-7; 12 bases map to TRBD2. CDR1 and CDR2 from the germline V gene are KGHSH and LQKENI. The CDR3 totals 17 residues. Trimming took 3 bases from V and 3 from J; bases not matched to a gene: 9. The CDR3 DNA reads TGTGCCAGCTCACCTTCGGGACTAGCGGGCCATCACTACGAGCAGTACTTC. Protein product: CASSPSGLAGHHYEQYF.

The DNA for the CDR3 is TGTGCCAGCAGCTTGAGGGGGAACACCGGGGAGCTGTTTTTT. Translated: CASSLRGNTGELFF. The chain uses TRBV5-4 and TRBJ2-2; D perhaps matches TRBD1 (5 bases). Deletions cut 1 base from V and 1 base from J, with 5 bases between. The CDR3 loop spans 14 amino acids. CDR1 is SGHNT, CDR2 YYREEE, per germline (reference sequence). The full variable domain, completed using reference TRBV5-4 and TRBJ2-2, is ETGVTQSPTHLIKTRGQQVTLRCSSQSGHNTVSWYQQALGQGPQFIFQYYREEENGRGNFPPRFSGLQFPNYSSELNVNALELDDSALYLCASSLRGNTGELFFGEGSRLTVL.

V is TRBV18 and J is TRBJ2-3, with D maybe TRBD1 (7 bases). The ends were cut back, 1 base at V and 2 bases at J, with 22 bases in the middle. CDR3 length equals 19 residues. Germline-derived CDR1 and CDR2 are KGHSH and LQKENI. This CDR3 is CASSPRLGGGRVTTDTQYF. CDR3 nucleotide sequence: TGTGCCAGCTCACCACGGCTTGGAGGGGGCCGAGTTACCACAGATACGCAGTATTTT.

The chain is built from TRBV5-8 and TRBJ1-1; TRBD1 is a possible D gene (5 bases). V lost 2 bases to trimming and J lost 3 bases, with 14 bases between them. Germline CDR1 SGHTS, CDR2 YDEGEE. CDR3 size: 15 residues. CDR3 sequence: CASSFYGGYHTEAFF. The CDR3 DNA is TGTGCCAGCAGCTTCTACGGGGGTTATCACACTGAAGCTTTCTTT.

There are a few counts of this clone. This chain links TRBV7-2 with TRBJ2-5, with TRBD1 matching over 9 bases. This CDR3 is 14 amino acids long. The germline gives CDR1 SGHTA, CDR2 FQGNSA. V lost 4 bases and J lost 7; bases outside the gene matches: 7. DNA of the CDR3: TGTGCCAGCAGCTCACAGGGGGCGGAGGGGACCCAGTACTTC. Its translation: CASSSQGAEGTQYF. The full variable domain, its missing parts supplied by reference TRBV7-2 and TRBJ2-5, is GAGVSQSPSNKVTEKGKDVELRCDPISGHTALYWYRQSLGQGLEFLIYFQGNSAPDKSGLPSDRFSAERTGGSVSTLTIQRTQQEDSAVYLCASSSQGAEGTQYFGPGTRLLVL.

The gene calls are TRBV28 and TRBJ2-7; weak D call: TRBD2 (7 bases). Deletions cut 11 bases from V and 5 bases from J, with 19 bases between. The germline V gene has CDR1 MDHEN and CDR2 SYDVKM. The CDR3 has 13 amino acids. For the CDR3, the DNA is TGTGCCTGCGACGGGGGGCGCAATAACGAGCAGTACTTC. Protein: CACDGGRNNEQYF.

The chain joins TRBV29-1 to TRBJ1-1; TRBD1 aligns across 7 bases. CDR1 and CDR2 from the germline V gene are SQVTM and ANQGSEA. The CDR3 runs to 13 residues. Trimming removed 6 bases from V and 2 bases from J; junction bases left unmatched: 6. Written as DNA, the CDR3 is TGCAGCGTCAACAGGGGAGGTAACACTGAAGCTTTCTTT. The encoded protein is CSVNRGGNTEAFF. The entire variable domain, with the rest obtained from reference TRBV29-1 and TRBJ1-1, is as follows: SAVISQKPSRDICQRGTSLTIQCQVDSQVTMMFWYRQQPGQSLTLIATANQGSEATYESGFVIDKFPISRPNLTFSTLTVSNMSPEDSSIYLCSVNRGGNTEAFFGQGTRLTVV.

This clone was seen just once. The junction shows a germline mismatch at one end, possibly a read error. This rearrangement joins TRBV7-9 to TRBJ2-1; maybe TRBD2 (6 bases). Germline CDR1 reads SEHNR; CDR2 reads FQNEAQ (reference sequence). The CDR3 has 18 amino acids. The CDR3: CSSSSTSLATNSYNEQFF. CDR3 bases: TGTTCCAGCAGTTCAACCTCCCTAGCGACCAACTCCTACAATGAGCAGTTCTTC.

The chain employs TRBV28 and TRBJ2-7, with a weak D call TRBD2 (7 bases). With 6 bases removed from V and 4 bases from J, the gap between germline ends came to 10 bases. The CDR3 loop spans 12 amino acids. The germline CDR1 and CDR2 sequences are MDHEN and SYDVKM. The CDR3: CASRGGVYEQYF. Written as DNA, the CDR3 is TGTGCCAGCAGAGGGGGGGTTTACGAGCAGTACTTC.

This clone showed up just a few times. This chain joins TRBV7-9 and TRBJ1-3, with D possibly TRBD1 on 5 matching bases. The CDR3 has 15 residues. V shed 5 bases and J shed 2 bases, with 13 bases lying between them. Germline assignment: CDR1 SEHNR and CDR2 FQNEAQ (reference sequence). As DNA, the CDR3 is TGTGCCAGCAGCCCGCAGGGAGGGCCTGGAAACACCATATATTTT. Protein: CASSPQGGPGNTIYF.

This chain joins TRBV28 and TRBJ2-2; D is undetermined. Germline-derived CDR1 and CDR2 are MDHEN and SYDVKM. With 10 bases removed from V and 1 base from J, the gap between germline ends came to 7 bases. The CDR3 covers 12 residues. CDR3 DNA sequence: TGTGCCACCAGGAGGAACACCGGGGAGCTGTTTTTT. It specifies CATRRNTGELFF.

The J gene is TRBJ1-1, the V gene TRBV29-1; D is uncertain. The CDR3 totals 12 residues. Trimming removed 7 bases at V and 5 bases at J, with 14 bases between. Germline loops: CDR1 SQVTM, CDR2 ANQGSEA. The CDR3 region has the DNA TGCAGCGCTGACATTGGGAGGACTGAAGCTTTCTTT. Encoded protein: CSADIGRTEAFF.

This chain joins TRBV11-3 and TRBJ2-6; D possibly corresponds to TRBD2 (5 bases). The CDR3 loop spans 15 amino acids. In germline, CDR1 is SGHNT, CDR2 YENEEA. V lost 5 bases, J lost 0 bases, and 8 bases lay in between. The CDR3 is CASSLRASGANVLTF. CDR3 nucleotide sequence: TGTGCCAGCAGCCTGCGGGCCTCTGGGGCCAACGTCCTGACTTTC.

The CDR3 sequence: CSVEEGATSGRNEQYF. The CDR3 DNA reads TGCAGCGTTGAAGAGGGAGCGACTAGCGGGAGAAACGAGCAGTACTTC. The J gene is TRBJ2-7, the V gene TRBV29-1, with 12 bases fitting TRBD2. The CDR3 loop spans 16 amino acids. Per the germline V gene, CDR1 is SQVTM and CDR2 is ANQGSEA. The V segment lost 0 bases and the J segment 5 bases; nucleotides outside the gene matches: 8.

CDR3 nucleotide sequence: TGTGCCAGCAGCTTGGGGCAGGGGTTAAACTATGGCTACACCTTC. It specifies CASSLGQGLNYGYTF. The gene calls are TRBV5-6 and TRBJ1-2, with a tentative D call TRBD1 (6 bases). The CDR3 covers 15 residues. Trimming left V 0 bases short and J 2 bases short, with 11 bases between. CDR1 SGHDT and CDR2 YYEEEE come from the germline V gene.

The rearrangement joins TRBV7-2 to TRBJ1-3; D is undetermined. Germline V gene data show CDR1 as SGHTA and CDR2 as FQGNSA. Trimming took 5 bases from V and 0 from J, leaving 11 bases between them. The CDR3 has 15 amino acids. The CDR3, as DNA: TGTGCCAGCAGCCCTTTTGGGCGCTCTGGAAACACCATATATTTT. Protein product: CASSPFGRSGNTIYF. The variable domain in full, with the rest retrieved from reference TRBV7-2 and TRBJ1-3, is GAGVSQSPSNKVTEKGKDVELRCDPISGHTALYWYRQSLGQGLEFLIYFQGNSAPDKSGLPSDRFSAERTGGSVSTLTIQRTQQEDSAVYLCASSPFGRSGNTIYFGEGSWLTVV.

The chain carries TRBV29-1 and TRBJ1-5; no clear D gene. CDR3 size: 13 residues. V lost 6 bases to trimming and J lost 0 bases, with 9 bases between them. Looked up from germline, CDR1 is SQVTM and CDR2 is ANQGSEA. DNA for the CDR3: TGCAGCGTCGGGGATTATAGCAATCAGCCCCAGCATTTT. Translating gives CSVGDYSNQPQHF. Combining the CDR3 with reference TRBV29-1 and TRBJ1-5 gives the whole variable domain SAVISQKPSRDICQRGTSLTIQCQVDSQVTMMFWYRQQPGQSLTLIATANQGSEATYESGFVIDKFPISRPNLTFSTLTVSNMSPEDSSIYLCSVGDYSNQPQHFGDGTRLSIL.

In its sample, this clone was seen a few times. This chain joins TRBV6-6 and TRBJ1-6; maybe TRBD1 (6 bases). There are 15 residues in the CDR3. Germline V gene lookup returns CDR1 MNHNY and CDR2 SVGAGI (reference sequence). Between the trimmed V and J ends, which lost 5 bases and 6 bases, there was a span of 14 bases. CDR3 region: CASSRQGMGNSPLHF. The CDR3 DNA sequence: TGTGCCAGCAGTCGTCAGGGGATGGGTAATTCACCCCTCCACTTT.

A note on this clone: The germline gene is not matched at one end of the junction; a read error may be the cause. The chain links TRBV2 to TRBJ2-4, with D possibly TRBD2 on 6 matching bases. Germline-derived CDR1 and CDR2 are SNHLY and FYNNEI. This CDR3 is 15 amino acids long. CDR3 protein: CASSAGVLAKNSQYF. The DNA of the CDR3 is TGTGCCAGCAGTGCGGGGGTCTTAGCCAAAAACAGTCAGTACTTC. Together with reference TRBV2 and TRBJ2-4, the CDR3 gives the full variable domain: EPEVTQTPSHQVTQMGQEVILRCVPISNHLYFYWYRQILGQKVEFLVSFYNNEISEKSEIFDDQFSVERPDGSNFTLKIRSTKLEDSAMYFCASSAGVLAKNSQYFGAGTRLSVL.